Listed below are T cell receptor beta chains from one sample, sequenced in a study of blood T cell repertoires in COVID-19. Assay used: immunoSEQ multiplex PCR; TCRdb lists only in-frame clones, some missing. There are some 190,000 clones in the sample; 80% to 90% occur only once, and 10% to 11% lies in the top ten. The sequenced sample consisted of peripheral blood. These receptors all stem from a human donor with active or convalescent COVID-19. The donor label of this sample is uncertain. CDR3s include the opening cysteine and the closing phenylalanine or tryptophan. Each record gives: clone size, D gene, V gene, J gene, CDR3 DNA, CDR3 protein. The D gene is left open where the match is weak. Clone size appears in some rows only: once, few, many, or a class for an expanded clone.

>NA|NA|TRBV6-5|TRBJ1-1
TGTGCCAGCAGCCTGAGGGAAACTGAAGCTTTCTTT
CASSLRETEAFF
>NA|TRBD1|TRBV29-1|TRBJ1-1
TGCAGCGTCGTAGACAGGGGCATCACTGAAGCTTTCTTT
CSVVDRGITEAFF
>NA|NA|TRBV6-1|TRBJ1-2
TGTGCCAGCAGTGAGTTCCCGGCCCCCGGCGGGAGTAATGGCTACACCTTC
CASSEFPAPGGSNGYTF
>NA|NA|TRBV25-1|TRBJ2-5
TGTGCCGCCGAGGGAGAGACCCAGTACTTC
CAAEGETQYF
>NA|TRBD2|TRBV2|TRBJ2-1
TGTGCCAGCAGCGCACGGGCCTCCGGGGGGAATGAGCAGTTCTTC
CASSARASGGNEQFF
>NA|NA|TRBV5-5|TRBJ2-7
TGTGCCAGCAGTCGTACCGGGACTGGGTCGAACGAGCAGTACTTC
CASSRTGTGSNEQYF
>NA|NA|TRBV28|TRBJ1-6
TGTGCCAGCAGTTCAGGGACTCTGGGGAGCAATTCACCCCTCCACTTT
CASSSGTLGSNSPLHF
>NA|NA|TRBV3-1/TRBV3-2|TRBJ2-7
TGTGCCAGCAGCCAAAACTTTTACGAGCAGTACTTC
CASSQNFYEQYF
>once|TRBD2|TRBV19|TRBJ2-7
TGTGCCAGTAGTCCCCTACGCGGGAGGGATTCCTACGAGCAGTACTTC
CASSPLRGRDSYEQYF
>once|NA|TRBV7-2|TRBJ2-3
TGTGCCAGCAGCTCCAACGCCGGGGCAGATACGCAGTATTTT
CASSSNAGADTQYF
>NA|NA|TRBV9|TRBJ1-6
TGTGCCAGCAGCGCCCCTGGAGGGAGGTACTCACCCCTCCACTTT
CASSAPGGRYSPLHF
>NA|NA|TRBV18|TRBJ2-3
TGTGCCAGCTCACCACCAAACTCACCACCCACAGATACGCAGTATTTT
CASSPPNSPPTDTQYF
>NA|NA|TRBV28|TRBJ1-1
TGTGCCAGCAGCGCGGGGACTGAAGCTTTCTTT
CASSAGTEAFF
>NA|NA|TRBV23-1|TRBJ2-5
TGCGCCAGCAGTCAATCTTGGGGAGGAAAAGAGACCCAGTACTTC
CASSQSWGGKETQYF
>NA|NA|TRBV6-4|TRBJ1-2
TGTGCCAGCAGTGAGAGGGTTTACGTCGGAAACTATGGCTACACCTTC
CASSERVYVGNYGYTF
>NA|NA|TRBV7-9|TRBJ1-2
TGTGCCAGCAGCTCCCCGGGAGCGAGAGGGAATGGCTACACCTTC
CASSSPGARGNGYTF
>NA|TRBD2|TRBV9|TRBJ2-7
TGTGCCAGCAGCGCCGGGGGGAGGGACTACGAGCAGTACTTC
CASSAGGRDYEQYF
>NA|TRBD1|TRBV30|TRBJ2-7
TGTGCCTGGAGCCGACAGGGCTACGAGCAGTACTTC
CAWSRQGYEQYF
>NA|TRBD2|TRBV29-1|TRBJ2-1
TGCAGCGTTGGGACTAGCGGGAGGCAAATTCCCGGCTACAATGAGCAGTTCTTC
CSVGTSGRQIPGYNEQFF
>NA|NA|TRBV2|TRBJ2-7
TGTGCCGCTAAACTGGGCCCAGGTGTCCCCGAAGACGAGCAGTACTTC
CAAKLGPGVPEDEQYF
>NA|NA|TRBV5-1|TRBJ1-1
TGCGCCAGCAGCTTCGGGGGTTTGGACACTGAAGCTTTCTTT
CASSFGGLDTEAFF
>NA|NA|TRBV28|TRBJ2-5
TGTGCCAGCAGTTCGAGACAGATACAAGAGACCCAGTACTTC
CASSSRQIQETQYF
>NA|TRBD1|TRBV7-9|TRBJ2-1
TGTGCCAGCAGACCGCGGACAGGGTTTAGCAATGAGCAGTTCTTC
CASRPRTGFSNEQFF
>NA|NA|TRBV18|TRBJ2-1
TGTGCCAGCTCACCGCGCACGAATGAGCAGTTCTTC
CASSPRTNEQFF
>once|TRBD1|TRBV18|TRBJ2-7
TGTGCCAGCTCACCGACAGGGCCGGATCCATACGAGCAGTACTTC
CASSPTGPDPYEQYF
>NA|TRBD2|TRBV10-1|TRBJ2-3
TGCGCCAGCAGTGATAGGGGTCCAGCGGGAGTTACTACGCAGTATTTT
CASSDRGPAGVTTQYF
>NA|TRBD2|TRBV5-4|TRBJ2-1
TGTGCCAGCAGCTTGCCAGCGGGGGGGAAACGGGGAAGCAATGAGCAGTTCTTC
CASSLPAGGKRGSNEQFF